The entry below describes one T cell receptor (beta chain). These data are taken from a study of shared clonotypes between healthy human individuals. Splitting the CD4+ cells yielded a CD45RA+ naive subset and a CD45RA-negative memory subset. Genomic DNA per cell subset filled all wells of several immunoSEQ plates. The assay was immunoSEQ multiplex PCR, and TCRdb's table has in-frame clones only and misses some. The table includes around 330,000 clones, around two thirds detected once. This clonotype originated in a young man in good health. Sequencing was carried out using memory CD4+ T cells sorted from blood. Specified subset: CD45RA-negative fraction.

The CDR3 reads CASTVGRGVEKLFF. The CDR3 bases are TGTGCCAGCACCGTCGGACGGGGTGTTGAAAAACTGTTTTTT. The chain uses TRBV6-1 and TRBJ1-4; D unresolved. V lost 7 bases, J lost 7 bases, and 16 bases lay in between. Germline assignment: CDR1 MNHNS and CDR2 SASEGT. The CDR3 spans 14 residues.